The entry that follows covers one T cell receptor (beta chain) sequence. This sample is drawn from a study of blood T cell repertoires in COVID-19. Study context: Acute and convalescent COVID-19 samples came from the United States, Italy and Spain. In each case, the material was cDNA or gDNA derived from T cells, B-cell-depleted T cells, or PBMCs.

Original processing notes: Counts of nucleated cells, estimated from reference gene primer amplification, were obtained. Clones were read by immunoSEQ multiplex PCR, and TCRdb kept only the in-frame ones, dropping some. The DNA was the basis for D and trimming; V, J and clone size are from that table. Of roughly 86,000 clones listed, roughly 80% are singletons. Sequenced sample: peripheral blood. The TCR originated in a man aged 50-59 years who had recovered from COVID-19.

CDR3 loop: CASMRGSGKNIQYF. The CDR3 coding sequence is TGCGCCAGCATGAGGGGTAGCGGCAAAAACATTCAGTACTTC. This chain joins TRBV5-1 and TRBJ2-4, with D maybe TRBD2 (6 bases). V was cut by 6 bases and J by 3 bases, with 13 bases left in between. The CDR3 spans 14 residues. Germline-derived CDR1 and CDR2 are SGHRS and YFSETQ.